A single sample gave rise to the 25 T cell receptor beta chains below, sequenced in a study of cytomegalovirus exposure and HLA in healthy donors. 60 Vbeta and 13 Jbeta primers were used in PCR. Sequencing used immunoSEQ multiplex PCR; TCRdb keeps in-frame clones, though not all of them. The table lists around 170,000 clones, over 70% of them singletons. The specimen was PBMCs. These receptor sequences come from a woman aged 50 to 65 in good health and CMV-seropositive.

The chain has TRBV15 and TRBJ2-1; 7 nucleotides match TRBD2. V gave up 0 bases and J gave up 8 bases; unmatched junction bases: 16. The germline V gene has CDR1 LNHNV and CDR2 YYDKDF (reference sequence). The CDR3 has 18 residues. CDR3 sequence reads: CATSRDYPSSGVMDEQFF. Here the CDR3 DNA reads TGTGCCACCAGCAGAGATTACCCTTCTAGCGGAGTTATGGATGAGCAGTTCTTC.

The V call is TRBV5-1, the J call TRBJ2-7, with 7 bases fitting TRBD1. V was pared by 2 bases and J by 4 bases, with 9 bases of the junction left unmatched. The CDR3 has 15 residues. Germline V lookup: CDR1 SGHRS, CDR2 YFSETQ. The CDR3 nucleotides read TGCGCCAGCAGCTTACTACAGGGGCCTGAGTACGAGCAGTACTTC. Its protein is CASSLLQGPEYEQYF.

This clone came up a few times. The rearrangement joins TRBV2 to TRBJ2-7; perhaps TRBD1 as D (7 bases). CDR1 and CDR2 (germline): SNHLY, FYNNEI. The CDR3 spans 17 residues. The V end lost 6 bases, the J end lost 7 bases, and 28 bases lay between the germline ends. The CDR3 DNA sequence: TGTGCCAGCAGCCGAGCCAGGGGGGCCGTTCTAGCGTCAGAGCAGTACTTC. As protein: CASSRARGAVLASEQYF. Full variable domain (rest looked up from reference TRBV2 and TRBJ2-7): EPEVTQTPSHQVTQMGQEVILRCVPISNHLYFYWYRQILGQKVEFLVSFYNNEISEKSEIFDDQFSVERPDGSNFTLKIRSTKLEDSAMYFCASSRARGAVLASEQYFGPGTRLTVT.

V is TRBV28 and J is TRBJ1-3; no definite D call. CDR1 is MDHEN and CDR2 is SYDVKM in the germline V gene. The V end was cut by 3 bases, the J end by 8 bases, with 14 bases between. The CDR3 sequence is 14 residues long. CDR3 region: CASSFGRVFDTIYF. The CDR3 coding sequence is TGTGCCAGCAGTTTCGGGAGGGTCTTTGACACCATATATTTT.

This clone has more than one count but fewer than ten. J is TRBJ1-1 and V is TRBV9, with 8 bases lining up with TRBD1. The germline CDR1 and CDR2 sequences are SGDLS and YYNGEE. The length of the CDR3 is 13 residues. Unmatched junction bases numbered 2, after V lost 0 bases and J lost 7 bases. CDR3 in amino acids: CASSVGDRGEAFF. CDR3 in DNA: TGTGCCAGCAGCGTAGGAGACAGGGGTGAAGCTTTCTTT.

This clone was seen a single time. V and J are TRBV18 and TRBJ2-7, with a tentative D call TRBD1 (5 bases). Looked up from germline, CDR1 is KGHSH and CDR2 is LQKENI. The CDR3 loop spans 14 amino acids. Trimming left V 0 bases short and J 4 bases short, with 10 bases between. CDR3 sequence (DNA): TGTGCCAGCTCACCACCGGACCCAGGGTACGAGCAGTACTTC. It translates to CASSPPDPGYEQYF.

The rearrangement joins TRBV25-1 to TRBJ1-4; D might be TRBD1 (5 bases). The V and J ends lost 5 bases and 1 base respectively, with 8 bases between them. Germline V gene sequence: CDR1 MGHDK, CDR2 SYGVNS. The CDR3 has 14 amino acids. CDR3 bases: TGTGCCAGCAGTCTCCAGGGAACTAATGAAAAACTGTTTTTT. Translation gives CASSLQGTNEKLFF.

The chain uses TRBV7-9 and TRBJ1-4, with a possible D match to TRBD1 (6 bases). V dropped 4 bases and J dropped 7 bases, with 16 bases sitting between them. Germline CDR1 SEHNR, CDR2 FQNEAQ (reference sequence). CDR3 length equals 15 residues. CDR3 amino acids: CASSYTGTKIEKLFF. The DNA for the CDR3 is TGTGCCAGCAGCTACACCGGGACAAAGATTGAAAAACTGTTTTTT.

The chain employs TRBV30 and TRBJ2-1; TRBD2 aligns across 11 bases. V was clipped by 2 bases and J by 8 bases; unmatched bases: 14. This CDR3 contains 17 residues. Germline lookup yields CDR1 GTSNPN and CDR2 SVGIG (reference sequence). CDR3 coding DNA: TGTGCCTGGAGTTCTCGGCTTACTAGCGGGAGTGTATATGAGCAGTTCTTC. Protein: CAWSSRLTSGSVYEQFF.

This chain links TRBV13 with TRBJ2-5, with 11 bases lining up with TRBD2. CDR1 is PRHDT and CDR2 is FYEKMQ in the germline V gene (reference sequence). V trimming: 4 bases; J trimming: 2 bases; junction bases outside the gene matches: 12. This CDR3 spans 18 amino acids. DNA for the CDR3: TGTGCCAGCAGCTACGGAGCACTAGCGGGGGCCTTTCAAGAGACCCAGTACTTC. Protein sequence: CASSYGALAGAFQETQYF.

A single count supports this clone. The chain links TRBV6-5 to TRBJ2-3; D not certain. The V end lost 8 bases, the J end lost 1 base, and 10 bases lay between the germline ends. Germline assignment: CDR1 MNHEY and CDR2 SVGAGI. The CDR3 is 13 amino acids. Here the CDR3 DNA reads TGTGCCAGCTCTGTTAAGCGCACAGATACGCAGTATTTT. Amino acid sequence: CASSVKRTDTQYF.

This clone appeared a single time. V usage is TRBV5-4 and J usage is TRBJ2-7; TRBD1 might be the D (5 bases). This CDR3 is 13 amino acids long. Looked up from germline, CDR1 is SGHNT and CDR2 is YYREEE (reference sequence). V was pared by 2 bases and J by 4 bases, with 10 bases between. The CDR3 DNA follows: TGTGCCAGCAGCTTCACCGACAGTTACGAGCAGTACTTC. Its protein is CASSFTDSYEQYF.

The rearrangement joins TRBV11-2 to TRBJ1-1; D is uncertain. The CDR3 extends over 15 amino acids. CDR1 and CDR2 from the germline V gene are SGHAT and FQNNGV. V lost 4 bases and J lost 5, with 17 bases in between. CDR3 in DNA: TGTGCCAGCAGCTATCCATCAGGCCCCTCTACTGAAGCTTTCTTT. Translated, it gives CASSYPSGPSTEAFF.

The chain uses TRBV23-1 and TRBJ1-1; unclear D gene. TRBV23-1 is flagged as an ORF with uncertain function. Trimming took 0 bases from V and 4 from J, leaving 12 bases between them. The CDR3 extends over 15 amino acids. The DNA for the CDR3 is TGCGCCAGCAGTCAATCGGAGGTTCCAGTCACTGAAGCTTTCTTT. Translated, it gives CASSQSEVPVTEAFF.

The CDR3 region is CASSSPGGGRSYNEQFF. The CDR3 DNA sequence: TGTGCCAGCAGTTCTCCCGGGGGGGGCCGCTCCTACAATGAGCAGTTCTTC. This chain connects TRBV27 to TRBJ2-1; TRBD2 matches at 8 bases. The CDR3 contains 17 residues. V dropped 4 bases and J dropped 0; count of bases not matched to a gene: 8. The germline gives CDR1 MNHEY, CDR2 SMNVEV (reference sequence).

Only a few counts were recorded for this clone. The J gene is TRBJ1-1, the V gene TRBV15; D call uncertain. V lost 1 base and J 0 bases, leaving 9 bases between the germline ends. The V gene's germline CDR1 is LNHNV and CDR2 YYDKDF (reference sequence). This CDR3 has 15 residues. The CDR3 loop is CATSRGESMNTEAFF. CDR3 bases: TGTGCCACCAGCAGAGGAGAGAGCATGAACACTGAAGCTTTCTTT. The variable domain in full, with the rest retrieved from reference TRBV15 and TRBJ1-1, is DAMVIQNPRYQVTQFGKPVTLSCSQTLNHNVMYWYQQKSSQAPKLLFHYYDKDFNNEADTPDNFQSRRPNTSFCFLDIRSPGLGDTAMYLCATSRGESMNTEAFFGQGTRLTVV.

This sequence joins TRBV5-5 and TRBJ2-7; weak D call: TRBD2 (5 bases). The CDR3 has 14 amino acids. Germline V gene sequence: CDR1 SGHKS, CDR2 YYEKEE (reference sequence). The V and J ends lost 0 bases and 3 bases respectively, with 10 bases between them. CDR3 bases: TGTGCCAGCAGCTTGGCCGTCGGGGTCTACGAGCAGTACTTC. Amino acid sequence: CASSLAVGVYEQYF.

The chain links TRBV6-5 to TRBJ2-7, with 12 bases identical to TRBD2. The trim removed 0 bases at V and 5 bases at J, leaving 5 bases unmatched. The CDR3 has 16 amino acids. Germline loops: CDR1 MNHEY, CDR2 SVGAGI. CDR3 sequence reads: CASSYSLTSGRNEQYF. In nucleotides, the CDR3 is TGTGCCAGCAGTTACTCCCTAACTAGCGGGAGGAACGAGCAGTACTTC.

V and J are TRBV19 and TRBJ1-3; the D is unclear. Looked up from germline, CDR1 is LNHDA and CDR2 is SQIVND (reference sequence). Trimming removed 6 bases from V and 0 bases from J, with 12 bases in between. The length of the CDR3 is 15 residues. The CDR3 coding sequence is TGTGCCAGTAGCCCGAGACAAGGCTCTGGAAACACCATATATTTT. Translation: CASSPRQGSGNTIYF.

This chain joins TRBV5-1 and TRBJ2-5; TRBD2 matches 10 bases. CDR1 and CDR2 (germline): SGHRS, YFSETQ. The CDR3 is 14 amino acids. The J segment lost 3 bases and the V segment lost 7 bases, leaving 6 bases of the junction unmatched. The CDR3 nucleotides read TGCGCCAGCGGTATTGGACTAGCGGAAGAGACCCAGTACTTC. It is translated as CASGIGLAEETQYF.

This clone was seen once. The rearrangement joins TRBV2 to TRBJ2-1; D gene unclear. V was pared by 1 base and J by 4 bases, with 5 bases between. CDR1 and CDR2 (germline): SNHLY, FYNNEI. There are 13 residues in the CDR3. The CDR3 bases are TGTGCCAGCAGTGAAGGCGTTTACAATGAGCAGTTCTTC. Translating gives CASSEGVYNEQFF.

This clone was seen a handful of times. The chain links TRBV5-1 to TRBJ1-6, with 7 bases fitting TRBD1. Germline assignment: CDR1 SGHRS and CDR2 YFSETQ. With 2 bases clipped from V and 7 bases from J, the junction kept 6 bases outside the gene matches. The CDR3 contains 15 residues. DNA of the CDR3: TGCGCCAGCAGCTTATCGACAGGGCTGAATTCACCCCTCCACTTT. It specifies CASSLSTGLNSPLHF.

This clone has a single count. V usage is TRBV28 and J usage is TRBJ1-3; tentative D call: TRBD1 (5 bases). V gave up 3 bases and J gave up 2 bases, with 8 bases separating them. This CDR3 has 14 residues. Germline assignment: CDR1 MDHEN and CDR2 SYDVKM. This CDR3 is CASSLRGPGNTIYF. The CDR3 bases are TGTGCCAGCAGTTTGCGGGGACCTGGAAACACCATATATTTT. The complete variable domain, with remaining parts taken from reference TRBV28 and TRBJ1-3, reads DVKVTQSSRYLVKRTGEKVFLECVQDMDHENMFWYRQDPGLGLRLIYFSYDVKMKEKGDIPEGYSVSREKKERFSLILESASTNQTSMYLCASSLRGPGNTIYFGEGSWLTVV.

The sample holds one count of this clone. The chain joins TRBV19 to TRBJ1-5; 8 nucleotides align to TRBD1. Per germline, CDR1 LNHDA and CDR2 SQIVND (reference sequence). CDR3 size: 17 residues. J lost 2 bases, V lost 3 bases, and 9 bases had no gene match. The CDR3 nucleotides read TGTGCCAGTAGTATTTTTCCCTCAGGGGGCCGCAATCAGCCCCAGCATTTT. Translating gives CASSIFPSGGRNQPQHF.

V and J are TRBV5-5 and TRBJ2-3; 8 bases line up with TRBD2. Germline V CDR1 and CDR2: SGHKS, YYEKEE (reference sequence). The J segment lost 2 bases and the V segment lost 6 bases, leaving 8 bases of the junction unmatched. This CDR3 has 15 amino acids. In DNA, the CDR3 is TGTGCCAGCATCCAGAGCGGGGGTAACACAGATACGCAGTATTTT. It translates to CASIQSGGNTDTQYF.